The sequence of this TCR beta chain was determined in a study of cytomegalovirus exposure and HLA in healthy donors. Turning to the study itself: A preliminary data release comprised roughly 85 million unique TCRs obtained from HLA-typed donors.

These donors, healthy bone marrow donors, were studied. Vbeta (60) and Jbeta (13) primers were used in the PCR. This table comes from immunoSEQ multiplex PCR, and its TCRdb copy is limited to in-frame clones, with some not included. The sample has approximately 100,000 clones; roughly 70% are singletons. Points on this clone: As yet, its antigen is unknown.

The CDR3 is 14 residues long. Germline V CDR1 and CDR2: KGHSH, LQKENI. Trimming stripped 4 bases from V and 2 bases from J, with 11 bases between. General study results and limits: Per a prior analysis, the majority of TCR beta V segments were productive roughly 87% or roughly 30% of the time.

The chain links TRBV18 to TRBJ1-1, with D tentatively TRBD1 (5 bases). The material sequenced was PBMCs. The TCR comes from a man aged 50 to 59 in good health and CMV-seronegative. The CDR3 DNA sequence: TGTGCCAGCTCACTTCTAGGGGAAAACACTGAAGCTTTCTTT. Its translation: CASSLLGENTEAFF.